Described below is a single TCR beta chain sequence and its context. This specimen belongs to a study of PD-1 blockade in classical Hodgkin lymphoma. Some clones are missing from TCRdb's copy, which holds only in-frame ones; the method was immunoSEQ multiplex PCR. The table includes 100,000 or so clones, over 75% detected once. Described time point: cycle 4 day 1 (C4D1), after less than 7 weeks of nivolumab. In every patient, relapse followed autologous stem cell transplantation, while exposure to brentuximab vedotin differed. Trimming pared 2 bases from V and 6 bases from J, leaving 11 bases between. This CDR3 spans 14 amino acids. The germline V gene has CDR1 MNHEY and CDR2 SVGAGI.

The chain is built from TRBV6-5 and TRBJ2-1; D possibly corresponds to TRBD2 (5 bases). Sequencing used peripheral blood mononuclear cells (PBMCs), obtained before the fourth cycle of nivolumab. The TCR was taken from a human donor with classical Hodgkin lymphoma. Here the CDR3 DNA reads TGTGCCAGCAGTTACGGGTCGGGGATCAATGAGCAGTTCTTC. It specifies CASSYGSGINEQFF.